The 18 T cell receptor beta chains listed next were all sequenced from one sample in a study of shared clonotypes between healthy human individuals. Clones were sequenced by immunoSEQ multiplex PCR, and TCRdb holds only the in-frame ones, with some missing. The sample comprises some 900,000 clones, 60% to 85% of which are singletons, and approximately 1.5% rests with the top ten. Input material: memory CD4+ T cells sorted from blood. Specified subset: CD45RA-negative fraction. Receptor source: a man younger than 35 in good health.

V gene TRBV7-9 combines with J gene TRBJ2-5, with TRBD2 matching 8 bases. Germline CDR1 is SEHNR and CDR2 is FQNEAQ (reference sequence). The CDR3 sequence is 16 residues long. The V gene end was trimmed by 1 base and the J gene end by 2 bases; junction bases not matched to a gene: 6. CDR3 loop: CASSLEFSSGQETQYF. In nucleotides, the CDR3 is TGTGCCAGCAGCTTAGAGTTTTCTAGCGGGCAAGAGACCCAGTACTTC.

The CDR3 DNA is TGTGCCAGCAGTCGGAACTTTGGGGCCAACGTCCTGACTTTC. It specifies CASSRNFGANVLTF. This chain joins TRBV11-2 and TRBJ2-6; D not resolved. CDR1 and CDR2 from the germline V gene are SGHAT and FQNNGV. CDR3 length: 14 amino acids. Trimming pared 6 bases from V and 3 bases from J, leaving 9 bases between.

Worth noting for this clone: Distinct nucleotide sequences in the sample also encode this CDR3. In DNA form, the CDR3 reads TGTGCCAGTAGTATAAGTGGGGGCAATCAGCCCCAGCATTTT. This gives the protein CASSISGGNQPQHF. This sequence joins TRBV19 and TRBJ1-5, with D hard to call. The CDR3 covers 14 residues. Germline V gene data show CDR1 as LNHDA and CDR2 as SQIVND (reference sequence). The V end was cut by 2 bases, the J end by 2 bases, with 7 bases between.

The gene calls are TRBV19 and TRBJ2-1, with no clear D. The CDR3 consists of 15 residues. Germline V gives CDR1 LNHDA, CDR2 SQIVND (reference sequence). Trimming left V 1 base short and J 1 base short, with 8 bases between. This CDR3 is CASSIVGRSYNEQFF. The CDR3, as DNA: TGTGCCAGTAGTATAGTTGGCAGGTCCTACAATGAGCAGTTCTTC.

This rearrangement joins TRBV28 to TRBJ2-5; tentative D call: TRBD2 (6 bases). The CDR3 spans 13 residues. Per the germline V gene, CDR1 is MDHEN and CDR2 is SYDVKM. V lost 6 bases, J lost 5 bases, and 13 bases lay in between. CDR3 nucleotides: TGTGCCAGCAGCCCCGGCGGGGTGGAGACCCAGTACTTC. Translation: CASSPGGVETQYF.

This rearrangement joins TRBV5-8 to TRBJ1-5, with D unclear. The CDR3 contains 16 residues. Germline V lookup: CDR1 SGHTS, CDR2 YDEGEE. The V gene lost 0 bases and the J gene lost 0 bases, with 10 bases spanning the gap. Here the CDR3 reads CASSLVVGISNQPQHF. The CDR3 nucleotides read TGTGCCAGCAGCTTGGTTGTAGGCATTAGCAATCAGCCCCAGCATTTT. The full variable domain, completed using reference TRBV5-8 and TRBJ1-5, is EAGVTQSPTHLIKTRGQQATLRCSPISGHTSVYWYQQALGLGLQFLLWYDEGEERNRGNFPPRFSGRQFPNYSSELNVNALELEDSALYLCASSLVVGISNQPQHFGDGTRLSIL.

The genes are TRBV7-2 and TRBJ1-1; perhaps TRBD1 as D (6 bases). The CDR3 sequence is 15 residues long. Germline V gene data show CDR1 as SGHTA and CDR2 as FQGNSA. The V end was cut by 5 bases, the J end by 6 bases, with 19 bases between. Here the CDR3 DNA reads TGTGCCAGCAGCCCCCAGGGAAGGGGGGCTGCTGAAGCTTTCTTT. Amino acids: CASSPQGRGAAEAFF.

The chain's CDR3 is CASSSGQGEKLFF. CDR3 DNA sequence: TGTGCCAGCAGCTCTGGACAGGGGGAAAAACTGTTTTTT. The V call is TRBV7-2, the J call TRBJ1-4; the match to TRBD1 covers 9 bases. Germline assignment: CDR1 SGHTA and CDR2 FQGNSA. This CDR3 contains 13 residues. Trimming cost V 4 bases and J 8 bases; bases outside gene matches: 2.

On this clone: An end of the junction differs from the germline gene, which may be a read error. The chain uses TRBV7-2 and TRBJ1-3, with D possibly TRBD1 on 5 matching bases. The CDR3 consists of 16 residues. Germline V gene lookup returns CDR1 SGHTA and CDR2 FQGNSA. In nucleotides, the CDR3 is TGTGCCAGCAGCTTAGATCCCGGGACGGGCGGCCGTACGGTTAATTTT. Amino acids: CASSLDPGTGGRTVNF.

V gene TRBV5-1 combines with J gene TRBJ2-5; 13 nucleotides agree with TRBD2. Trimming at V came to 4 bases and at J to 5 bases, leaving 8 bases not matched to a gene. Germline V gene data show CDR1 as SGHRS and CDR2 as YFSETQ. This CDR3 region has 16 residues. This chain's CDR3 is CASSPRTSGSGETQYF. The CDR3 DNA sequence: TGCGCCAGCAGCCCTCGGACTAGCGGGAGCGGTGAGACCCAGTACTTC. Full variable domain (remainder filled in from reference TRBV5-1 and TRBJ2-5): KAGVTQTPRYLIKTRGQQVTLSCSPISGHRSVSWYQQTPGQGLQFLFEYFSETQRNKGNFPGRFSGRQFSNSRSEMNVSTLELGDSALYLCASSPRTSGSGETQYFGPGTRLLVL.

The J gene is TRBJ2-1, the V gene TRBV11-2; D gene uncertain. Germline CDR1 is SGHAT and CDR2 is FQNNGV. The CDR3 contains 13 residues. Deletions cut 2 bases from V and 12 bases from J, with 14 bases between. CDR3 sequence: CASSLLSRDSQFF. As DNA, the CDR3 is TGTGCCAGCAGCTTATTGAGCCGTGACTCGCAGTTCTTC.

This clone was detected only a few times. The chain carries TRBV18 and TRBJ1-1, with 7 nucleotides matching TRBD1. The CDR3 extends over 18 amino acids. In germline, CDR1 is KGHSH, CDR2 LQKENI. V lost 3 bases to trimming and J lost 1 base; unmatched junction nucleotides: 14. This chain's CDR3 is CASSPNRGEAGRNTEAFF. The CDR3 DNA is TGTGCCAGCTCACCCAACAGGGGAGAGGCCGGGCGGAACACTGAAGCTTTCTTT.

The J gene is TRBJ2-3, the V gene TRBV7-2; D is unresolved. The germline CDR1 and CDR2 sequences are SGHTA and FQGNSA. The CDR3 runs to 14 residues. V lost 2 bases and J 0 bases, leaving 6 bases between the germline ends. The CDR3 bases are TGTGCCAGCAGCTTATTGCGGAGCACAGATACGCAGTATTTT. Its protein product is CASSLLRSTDTQYF. The full variable domain, rest sourced from reference TRBV7-2 and TRBJ2-3, is GAGVSQSPSNKVTEKGKDVELRCDPISGHTALYWYRQSLGQGLEFLIYFQGNSAPDKSGLPSDRFSAERTGGSVSTLTIQRTQQEDSAVYLCASSLLRSTDTQYFGPGTRLTVL.

This clone was seen only a few times. The V call is TRBV7-2, the J call TRBJ1-1; D is ambiguous. V was trimmed by 4 bases and J by 5 bases, leaving 11 bases between them. The CDR3 is 13 amino acids. Germline lookup yields CDR1 SGHTA and CDR2 FQGNSA. CDR3 loop: CASSSQPGTEAFF. DNA for the CDR3: TGTGCCAGCAGCTCACAGCCCGGGACTGAAGCTTTCTTT.

The chain links TRBV11-2 to TRBJ2-5; D not certain. Germline-derived CDR1 and CDR2 are SGHAT and FQNNGV. The CDR3 has 15 residues. Between the trimmed V and J ends, which lost 5 bases and 7 bases, there was a span of 20 bases. The CDR3 protein is CASSEAVLGRGTQYF. CDR3 nucleotide sequence: TGTGCCAGCAGCGAGGCGGTGTTAGGGCGTGGGACCCAGTACTTC.

This chain links TRBV5-6 with TRBJ1-3, with 8 bases identical to TRBD1. The CDR3 has 14 amino acids. V lost 4 bases to trimming and J lost 4 bases; unmatched junction nucleotides: 4. Germline CDR1 SGHDT, CDR2 YYEEEE. The CDR3 bases are TGTGCCAGCAGCGCGGACAGGGCCGGAAACACCATATATTTT. Its protein product is CASSADRAGNTIYF.

The chain employs TRBV6-6 and TRBJ1-4; D call uncertain. Trimming cost V 1 base and J 9 bases, with 3 bases left between them. Germline CDR1 is MNHNY and CDR2 is SVGAGI (reference sequence). The CDR3 totals 11 residues. The CDR3 spells CASSYLQKLFF. The CDR3 bases are TGTGCCAGCAGTTACTTGCAAAAACTGTTTTTT.

This clone was found a few times. This chain joins TRBV30 and TRBJ1-6, with TRBD1 as a possible D gene (6 bases). CDR1 is GTSNPN and CDR2 is SVGIG in the germline V gene (reference sequence). V lost 2 bases to trimming and J lost 4 bases, with 18 bases between them. This CDR3 contains 17 residues. The CDR3 reads CAWSTGQLVSYNSPLHF. DNA for the CDR3: TGTGCCTGGAGTACAGGACAGCTAGTCTCTTATAATTCACCCCTCCACTTT.